What follows are 7 T cell receptor beta chains derived from one specimen sequenced in a study of human T cells and chemical hapten exposure. Described time point: patch test 3, about 24 weeks after DPC sensitization. Treatment described: therapeutic diphenylcyclopropenone sensitization with weekly scalp DPC. From the RACE reads, TCRdb called clonotypes with MiXCR, one entry per CDR3 protein. The sample lists tens of thousands of distinct CDR3 sequences; 9.9% were seen once. The source was whole blood, collected in connection with sensitization to the hapten diphenylcyclopropenone (DPC). The receptors originated from a woman aged 40 to 55 with alopecia areata. Some clones in this sample may be carry-over from other donors' samples.

The chain has TRBV7-9 and TRBJ2-1, with 7 bases identical to TRBD1. The CDR3 has 15 residues. After removal of 5 bases from V and 4 bases from J, the junction contained 8 bases not matched to a gene. Germline V gives CDR1 SEHNR, CDR2 FQNEAQ (reference sequence). This chain's CDR3 is CASSGQGDRYNEQFF. The CDR3 DNA is TGTGCCAGCAGCGGCCAGGGGGATCGTTACAATGAGCAGTTCTTC. The whole variable domain, remainder taken from reference TRBV7-9 and TRBJ2-1, is DTGVSQNPRHKITKRGQNVTFRCDPISEHNRLYWYRQTLGQGPEFLTYFQNEAQLEKSRLLSDRFSAERPKGSFSTLEIQRTEQGDSAMYLCASSGQGDRYNEQFFGPGTRLTVL.

CDR3 DNA sequence: TGTGCCAGCAGCCGAAGCGGCCGGGACCCCCAGCATTTT. It is translated as CASSRSGRDPQHF. V usage is TRBV7-3 and J usage is TRBJ1-5, with TRBD1 as a possible D gene (5 bases). The ends were cut back, 5 bases at V and 10 bases at J, with 15 bases in the middle. Germline CDR1 and CDR2: SGHTA and FQGTGA. The CDR3 sequence is 13 residues long. Full variable domain (outside the CDR3, taken from reference TRBV7-3 and TRBJ1-5): GAGVSQTPSNKVTEKGKYVELRCDPISGHTALYWYRQSLGQGPEFLIYFQGTGAADDSGLPNDRFFAVRPEGSVSTLKIQRTERGDSAVYLCASSRSGRDPQHFGDGTRLSIL.

This chain links TRBV9 with TRBJ2-7, with D unresolved. CDR3 length: 13 amino acids. From germline, CDR1 is SGDLS and CDR2 YYNGEE. The V gene lost 4 bases and the J gene lost 3 bases, with 11 bases spanning the gap. The CDR3 DNA sequence: TGTGCCAGCAGCACCGGACCATACTACGAGCAGTACTTC. This codes for CASSTGPYYEQYF.

This chain connects TRBV5-4 to TRBJ2-5; TRBD1 matches at 9 bases. Germline lookup yields CDR1 SGHNT and CDR2 YYREEE (reference sequence). The ends lost 3 bases at V and 4 bases at J; junction bases unmatched: 1. The CDR3 is made up of 13 amino acids. The CDR3 region is CASSWTGAETQYF. CDR3 DNA sequence: TGTGCCAGCAGCTGGACAGGGGCAGAGACCCAGTACTTC.

This clonotype occurred many times. Written as DNA, the CDR3 is TGTGCCAGCAGCTTACAGGGGGCTAGGTTTTACAATCAGCCCCAGCATTTT. Its translation is CASSLQGARFYNQPQHF. The chain is built from TRBV7-8 and TRBJ1-5; 8 nucleotides align to TRBD1. V gave up 2 bases and J gave up 3 bases; unmatched junction bases: 9. The length of the CDR3 is 17 residues. The germline V gene has CDR1 SGHVS and CDR2 FQNEAQ.

This sequence joins TRBV9 and TRBJ2-2; D is perhaps TRBD2 (5 bases). Trimming cost V 2 bases and J 4 bases, with 12 bases left between them. The CDR3 runs 15 residues. The germline gives CDR1 SGDLS, CDR2 YYNGEE. The CDR3 spells CASSVIAEGTGELFF. The CDR3 region has the DNA TGTGCCAGCAGCGTCATAGCCGAGGGCACCGGGGAGCTGTTTTTT.

This clonotype was recorded at least ten times. This chain uses TRBV5-6 with TRBJ1-1; 7 bases are shared with TRBD1. CDR1 and CDR2 from the germline V gene are SGHDT and YYEEEE. The CDR3 sequence is 14 residues long. Unmatched junction bases numbered 7, after V lost 4 bases and J lost 4 bases. CDR3 protein: CASSRGQQPTEAFF. The DNA of the CDR3 is TGTGCCAGCAGCAGGGGACAGCAACCCACTGAAGCTTTCTTT.